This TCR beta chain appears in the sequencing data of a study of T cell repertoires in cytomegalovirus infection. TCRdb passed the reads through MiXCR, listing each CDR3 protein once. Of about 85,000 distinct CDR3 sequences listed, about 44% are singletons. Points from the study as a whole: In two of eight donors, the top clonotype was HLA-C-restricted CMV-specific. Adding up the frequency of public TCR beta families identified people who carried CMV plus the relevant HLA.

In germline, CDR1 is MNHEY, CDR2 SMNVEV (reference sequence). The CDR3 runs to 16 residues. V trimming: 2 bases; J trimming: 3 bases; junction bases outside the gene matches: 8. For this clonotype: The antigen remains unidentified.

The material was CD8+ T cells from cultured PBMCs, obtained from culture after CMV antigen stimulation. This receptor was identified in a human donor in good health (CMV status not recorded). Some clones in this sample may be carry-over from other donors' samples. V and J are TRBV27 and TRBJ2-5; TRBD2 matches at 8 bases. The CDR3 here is CASSLISGAPEETQYF. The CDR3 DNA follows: TGTGCCAGCAGTTTAATTAGCGGGGCCCCAGAAGAGACCCAGTACTTC.